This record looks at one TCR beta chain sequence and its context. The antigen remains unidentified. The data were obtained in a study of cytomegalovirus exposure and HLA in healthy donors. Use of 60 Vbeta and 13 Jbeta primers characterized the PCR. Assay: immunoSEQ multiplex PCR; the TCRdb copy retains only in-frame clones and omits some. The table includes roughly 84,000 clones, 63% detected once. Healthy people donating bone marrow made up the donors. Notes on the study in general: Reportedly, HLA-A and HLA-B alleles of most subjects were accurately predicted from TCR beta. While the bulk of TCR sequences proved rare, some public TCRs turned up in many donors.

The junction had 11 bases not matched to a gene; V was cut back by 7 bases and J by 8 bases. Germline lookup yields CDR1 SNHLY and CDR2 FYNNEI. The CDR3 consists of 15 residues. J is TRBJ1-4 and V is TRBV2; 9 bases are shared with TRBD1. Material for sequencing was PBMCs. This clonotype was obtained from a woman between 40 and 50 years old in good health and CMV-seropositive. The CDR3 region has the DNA TGTGCCAGCACCCCTTCCGGGACAGGGCTCGAAAAACTGTTTTTT. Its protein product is CASTPSGTGLEKLFF.